The clone carrying this TCR beta chain came up many times. No antigen is known for it. V lost 0 bases and J 3 bases, leaving 6 bases between the germline ends. The CDR3 extends over 13 amino acids. Germline-derived CDR1 and CDR2 are SGHRS and YFSETQ. Via MiXCR, TCRdb re-called the 5' RACE reads, giving one row per CDR3 protein. The sample includes a few hundred thousand distinct CDR3 sequences, approximately 11% of them seen just once. This entry belongs to a study of CD8 T cells in ankylosing spondylitis. General study results and limits: From matched ankylosing spondylitis synovial fluid, disease-linked clones were reportedly recovered at significantly enriched levels.

The V gene is TRBV5-1, the J gene TRBJ1-1, with no clear D. The material sequenced was blood, either unsorted or a sorted T cell fraction (not recorded which). This sequence originates from a male donor with ankylosing spondylitis or in good health (not recorded which). The DNA of the CDR3 is TGCGCCAGCAGCTTGGAACTTGACACTGAAGCTTTCTTT. Protein sequence: CASSLELDTEAFF.